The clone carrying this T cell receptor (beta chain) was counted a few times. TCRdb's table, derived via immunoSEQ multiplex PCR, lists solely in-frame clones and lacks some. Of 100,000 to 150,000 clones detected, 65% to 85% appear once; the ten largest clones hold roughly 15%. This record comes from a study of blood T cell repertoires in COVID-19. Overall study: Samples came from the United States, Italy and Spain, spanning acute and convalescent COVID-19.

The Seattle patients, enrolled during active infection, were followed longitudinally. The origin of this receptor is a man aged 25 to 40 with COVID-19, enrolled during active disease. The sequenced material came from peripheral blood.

CDR3 bases: TGTGCCAGCAGCGACGACAGCACGTTTAATCAGCCCCAGCATTTT. Translated: CASSDDSTFNQPQHF. The chain is built from TRBV7-9 and TRBJ1-5; D is perhaps TRBD1 (5 bases). The V gene's germline CDR1 is SEHNR and CDR2 FQNEAQ (reference sequence). Trimming cost V 5 bases and J 4 bases, with 15 bases left between them. This CDR3 contains 15 residues.